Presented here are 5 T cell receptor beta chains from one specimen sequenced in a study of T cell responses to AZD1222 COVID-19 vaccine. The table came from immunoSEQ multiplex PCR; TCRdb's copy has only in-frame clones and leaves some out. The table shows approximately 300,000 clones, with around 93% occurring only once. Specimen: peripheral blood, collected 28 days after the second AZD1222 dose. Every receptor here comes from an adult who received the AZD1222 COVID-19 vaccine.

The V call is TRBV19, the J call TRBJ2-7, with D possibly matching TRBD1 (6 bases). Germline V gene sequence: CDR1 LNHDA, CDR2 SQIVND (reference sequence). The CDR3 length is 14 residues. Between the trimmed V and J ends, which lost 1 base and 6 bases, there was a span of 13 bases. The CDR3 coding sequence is TGTGCCAGTAGTATAGCGGCTGGGACACGCGAGCAGTACTTC. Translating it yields CASSIAAGTREQYF.

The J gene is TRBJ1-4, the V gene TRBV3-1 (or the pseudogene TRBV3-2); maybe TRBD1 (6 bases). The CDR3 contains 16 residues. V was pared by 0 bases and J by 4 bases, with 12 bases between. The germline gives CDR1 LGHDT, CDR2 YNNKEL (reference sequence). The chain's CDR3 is CASSQDPTGINEKLFF. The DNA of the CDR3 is TGTGCCAGCAGCCAAGATCCCACAGGGATTAATGAAAAACTGTTTTTT.

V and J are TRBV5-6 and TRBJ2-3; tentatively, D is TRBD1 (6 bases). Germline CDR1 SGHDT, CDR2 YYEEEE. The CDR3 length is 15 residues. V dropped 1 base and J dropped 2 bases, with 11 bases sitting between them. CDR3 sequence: CASSLRGHHTDTQYF. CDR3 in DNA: TGTGCCAGCAGCTTGAGGGGACACCACACAGATACGCAGTATTTT.

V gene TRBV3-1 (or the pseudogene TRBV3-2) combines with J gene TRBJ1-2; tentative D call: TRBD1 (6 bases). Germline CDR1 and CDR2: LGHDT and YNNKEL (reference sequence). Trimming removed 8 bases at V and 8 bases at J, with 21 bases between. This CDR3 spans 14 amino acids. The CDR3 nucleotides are TGTGCCAGCTCCCCTTCGACAGGAGGTTACGGCTACACCTTC. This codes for CASSPSTGGYGYTF.

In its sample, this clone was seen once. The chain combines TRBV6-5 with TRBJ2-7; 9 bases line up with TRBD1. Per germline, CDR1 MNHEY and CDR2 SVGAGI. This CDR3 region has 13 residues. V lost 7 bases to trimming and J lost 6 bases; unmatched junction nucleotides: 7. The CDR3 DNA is TGTGCCAGCATTACCACAGGGGGCGTCGAGCAGTACTTC. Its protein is CASITTGGVEQYF.